One sample yielded the 5 T cell receptor beta chains listed below, sequenced in a study of graft-versus-host responses after intestinal transplantation. Profiled with immunoSEQ multiplex PCR; TCRdb holds only in-frame clones, not every one. Seen here are about 92,000 clones, 90% to 95% observed once, and the top ten hold 5% to 6.5%. Their antigens are not known. The sample consisted of unstimulated CD8+ T cells sorted from spleen or lymph node cells, taken before intestinal transplant. The origin of the receptors is a human donor who received an intestinal transplant.

The chain is built from TRBV11-1 and TRBJ1-4; TRBD1 is a possible D gene (5 bases). The CDR3 contains 15 residues. Germline V gene sequence: CDR1 SGHAT, CDR2 FQDESV (reference sequence). Deletions cut 4 bases from V and 3 bases from J, with 12 bases between. The CDR3 DNA is TGTGCCAGCAGCTCCGACAGACTCTCTAATGAAAAACTGTTTTTT. Its translation is CASSSDRLSNEKLFF. Using reference TRBV11-1 and TRBJ1-4 for the parts outside the CDR3, the full variable domain is EAEVAQSPRYKITEKSQAVAFWCDPISGHATLYWYRQILGQGPELLVQFQDESVVDDSQLPKDRFSAERLKGVDSTLKIQPAELGDSAMYLCASSSDRLSNEKLFFGSGTQLSVL.

In this sample, this clone turned up once. This chain joins TRBV7-9 and TRBJ2-1, with TRBD1 matching over 8 bases. CDR3 length: 16 amino acids. In germline, CDR1 is SEHNR, CDR2 FQNEAQ (reference sequence). The J segment lost 5 bases and the V segment lost 5 bases, leaving 11 bases of the junction unmatched. The CDR3 sequence: CASSPLPGQVNNEQFF. The CDR3 bases are TGTGCCAGCAGCCCCCTCCCGGGACAGGTGAACAATGAGCAGTTCTTC. Full variable domain (rest looked up from reference TRBV7-9 and TRBJ2-1): DTGVSQNPRHKITKRGQNVTFRCDPISEHNRLYWYRQTLGQGPEFLTYFQNEAQLEKSRLLSDRFSAERPKGSFSTLEIQRTEQGDSAMYLCASSPLPGQVNNEQFFGPGTRLTVL.

J is TRBJ1-1 and V is TRBV2; TRBD1 is a possible D gene (5 bases). Trimming shortened V by 10 bases and J by 6 bases, and 18 bases separated the two germline ends. Germline V lookup: CDR1 SNHLY, CDR2 FYNNEI. The CDR3 loop spans 13 amino acids. The CDR3 DNA reads TGTGCCACCCCCTCAGGTCGAGGGGCTGAAGCTTTCTTT. Amino acids: CATPSGRGAEAFF.

The chain employs TRBV15 and TRBJ1-1; 8 positions agree with TRBD1. CDR1 is LNHNV, CDR2 YYDKDF, per germline (reference sequence). Trimming took 5 bases from V and 1 from J; bases not matched to a gene: 9. CDR3 size: 16 residues. CDR3 nucleotides: TGTGCCACCAGCGTAGGACAGGGCGATGAGAACACTGAAGCTTTCTTT. The encoded protein is CATSVGQGDENTEAFF.

The chain recombines TRBV9 with TRBJ2-5, with D possibly TRBD1 on 5 matching bases. The end of the DNA aligns better with TRBJ2-7, so the J call may be wrong. Germline V gene lookup returns CDR1 SGDLS and CDR2 YYNGEE. The CDR3 is made up of 15 amino acids. Here the CDR3 DNA reads TGTGCCAGCAGCGTAACCGACAGCTGGTCCTACGAGCAGTACTTC. As protein: CASSVTDSWSYEQYF.